This T cell receptor (beta chain) is from a study of early T cells in non-severe SARS-CoV-2 infection. This clonotype has at least ten counts. This CDR3 is built from 13 residues. The germline V gene has CDR1 MNHNS and CDR2 SASEGT. The V end was cut by 2 bases, the J end by 4 bases, with 9 bases between. The TCR library protocol attached unique molecular identifiers to the individual cDNA molecules. TCRdb analysed the 5' RACE reads with MiXCR anew, one entry per CDR3 protein. The table includes about 44,000 distinct CDR3 sequences, 6% to 7% detected once. This sequence joins TRBV6-1 and TRBJ2-7; D is unresolved. Material: whole blood, obtained at baseline. The receptor was derived from an adult who was a healthcare worker with PCR-confirmed SARS-CoV-2 infection or an uninfected control (not recorded which). CDR3: CASSESGPYEQYF. CDR3 coding DNA: TGTGCCAGCAGTGAATCCGGGCCGTACGAGCAGTACTTC.